This TCR beta chain came from a study of T cells after yellow fever vaccination (dated by TCRdb to the late 2010s). Concerning the study at large: Libraries from fractions with low cell numbers were prepared with the SMART-Seq v4 Ultra Low Input RNA kit. Bulk TCR alpha and beta repertoires were sequenced longitudinally to track T-cell clones before and after primary and booster YFV17D yellow fever vaccination. Two healthy male donors made up the cohort, one aged 18 to 29 years and the other aged 30 to 39 years. Blood was collected at multiple timepoints before and after primary and secondary immunization, and bulk PBMC replicates and cell subsets were isolated. General conclusions and limits of the study: The study included only a couple of donors, which limits how far the findings can be generalized. Most clones expanded after primary vaccination were re-detected after the booster (96% of CD4 and 88% of CD8), suggesting broad memory maintenance. A small share of clonotypes occurred in both CD4 and CD8 compartments, likely arising from convergent recombination. Compared with the primary T-cell response, the secondary T-cell response was faster but weaker, reaching its peak on day 5 rather than on day 15. Computational filtering was needed because FACS-sorted repertoires could contain abundant contaminating clonotypes from the bulk population.

On this clonotype itself: The antigen it recognizes is unknown. No clone much larger than this one lies a single base away; base qualities are absent.

Taken with the paper, the label for treatment or condition translates to: live attenuated yellow fever vaccine strain. Two biological replicates of bulk PBMCs were collected at each blood-draw timepoint. A standard Ficoll-Paque protocol was used to isolate PBMCs from peripheral blood. TriZol was used to extract RNA from bulk PBMCs, CD4 and CD8 fractions, and dextramer-positive and dextramer-negative fractions. V lost 3 bases and J lost 6 bases; the stretch between them is 15 bases long. The CDR3 runs 14 amino acids, cysteine and phenylalanine included. This entry keeps only the CDR3 DNA: 42 bases, framed from base 1. CDR1 and CDR2 are read off the germline V gene as MDHEN and SYDVKM. TCR cDNA was made using 5'RACE template switching, a step that added a universal primer site and unique molecular identifiers. cDNA synthesis was primed from both the TCR alpha and TCR beta constant segments. Library amplification involved two PCR steps, and the second step added sample barcodes and sequencing adapters. Libraries were sequenced on Illumina HiSeq 2500 (2x100 bp) or NovaSeq (2x150 bp). In the authors' own workflow: Reads were demultiplexed and collapsed into UMI consensus sequences with MIGEC, and V(D)J alignment was performed with MiXCR. Vaccine-responding clonotypes were identified with edgeR using replicate PBMC samples, with FDR below 0.01 and a log2 fold change above 5 up to day 15 being required. Each bulk clonotype received a CD4 or CD8 identity based on whether the sequenced CD4 or CD8 repertoire contained that clonotype at higher abundance. TCRdb reprocessed the public reads (quality trimming at Q25 with fastp, clone calling with MiXCR) and kept in-frame beta chains. Identical CDR3 proteins give one entry, which carries the most common genes and DNA. The V and J calls and clone size are TCRdb's, not the authors'. The sample contains 600,000 to 750,000 distinct CDR3 sequences, 9% to 15% of them found a single time. The top ten hold around 14% of the sample.

Sequences were derived from PBMCs, sampled on the day of the yellow fever booster vaccination. This receptor was taken from a man aged 25 to 40 who received the YFV17D yellow fever vaccine. Rearrangement joined TRBV28 to TRBJ2-7; TRBD2 is a possible D gene, resting on 6 matching bases. The CDR3 protein sequence reads: CASSLGGDGSEQYF. Read as DNA, the sequence is TGTGCCAGCAGTTTGGGGGGAGACGGTTCCGAGCAGTACTTC.